The present T cell receptor beta chain was sequenced within a study of T cells expressing NK-cell markers. Study in general: The eight sequenced donors comprised seven who were HCMV-seropositive and one who was seronegative.

Study findings and constraints: Researchers report these clonotypes also headed the CD3+CD56-NKG2C+ fraction in a handful of donors.

TCRdb re-called the 5' RACE reads; one entry per CDR3 protein, DNA not given. This sample contains 350,000 to 450,000 distinct CDR3 sequences. Germline V gene sequence: CDR1 SEHNR, CDR2 FQNEAQ (reference sequence). The CDR3 totals 16 residues. In the case of this clonotype: No antigen is known for it.

The material sequenced was blood T cells: a sorted CD56 or NKG2C T cell subset, CD4+ or CD8+ T cells, or bulk PBMC T cells (not recorded which). The clonotype comes from a man aged 18 to 69 in good health. The V and J genes are TRBV7-9 and TRBJ2-3; TCRdb's D call, TRBD1, is unchecked because there is no DNA. CDR3 protein: CASSAQGGGNSDTQYF.